The T cell receptor (beta chain) described here comes from a study of beta chain features in type 1 diabetes. Study information: The patient and healthy donor groups were comparable for age, gender and cell yields.

The sequenced template was cDNA made from the entire isolated RNA. Sequenced by immunoSEQ multiplex PCR; TCRdb stores in-frame clones only, minus some. This sample has roughly 130,000 clones, with about 16% found just once. CD45RO/CCR7/CD25/CD127/CD95/CD27 sorting isolated CD4+ naive, central memory, regulatory and stem cell-like memory cells. Post-sort purity exceeded 98% for all sorted populations. Whole-study findings and limits: Across all four CD4+ subsets, people with type 1 diabetes showed modestly shorter TCRB CDR3s. VDJ junctions in type 1 diabetes patients carried more deletions and fewer insertions.

There are 13 residues in the CDR3. V was pared by 4 bases and J by 6 bases, with 15 bases between. Germline lookup yields CDR1 SQVTM and CDR2 ANQGSEA. This clone was counted only a few times. Its matching antigen is unknown. V is TRBV29-1 and J is TRBJ1-2; tentatively, D is TRBD1 (6 bases). The TCR sequence derives from a man under 40 with type 1 diabetes. Sequenced: central memory CD4+ T cells from blood. CDR3 in amino acids: CSVAITGKNGYTF. The CDR3 DNA is TGCAGCGTTGCGATTACAGGGAAGAATGGCTACACCTTC.